The clone carrying this T cell receptor (beta chain) occurred a few times. What it recognizes is unknown. This CDR3 comprises 14 residues. In germline, CDR1 is MNHEY, CDR2 SMNVEV (reference sequence). V gave up 2 bases and J gave up 9 bases, with 17 bases separating them. This sample was included in a study of T-cell reconstitution after alpha-beta-depleted transplantation in children. The TCRbeta library was prepared with unique molecular identifiers. MiXCR, run by TCRdb on the PCR reads, gives a single entry per CDR3 protein. The sample shows fewer than 500,000 distinct CDR3 sequences, roughly 44% of them seen only once. Findings of the study overall: Recipient T cells and thymic progenitors that survived gave rise to the high TCRbeta diversity observed at day 60 in some patients. About two months after transplant, alpha-beta T cells reportedly came from several hundred expanded graft clones.

The receptor was isolated from a girl aged 2 to 10 with aplastic anemia, due to receive a stem cell transplant. The rearrangement links TRBV27 to TRBJ2-7, with D maybe TRBD1 (6 bases). Source: PBMCs, taken before TCRalphabeta/CD19-depleted stem cell transplant. CDR3 in DNA: TGTGCCAGCAGTTTAAGGGGACACCCCTTAGGGCAGTACTTC. Translated: CASSLRGHPLGQYF.